Each of the 19 T cell receptor beta chains below was sequenced from the same sample in a study of blood T cells in healthy people across ages. A sample-barcoded 5' primer and a J-beta primer mix were used in a second PCR of roughly 6 to 12 cycles. One entry per CDR3 protein, called by TCRdb with MiXCR from the 5' RACE reads. Here the sample spans 600,000 or so distinct CDR3 sequences, around half being singletons. Sequenced input: blood. The origin of the receptors is a man aged 80 or over in good health.

In regard to this clonotype: Lacking the conserved final phenylalanine or tryptophan, this CDR3 likely reflects a read error. This chain uses TRBV6-2 or TRBV6-3 with TRBJ2-5, with 13 bases fitting TRBD2. CDR3 size: 16 residues. Germline V lookup: CDR1 MNHEY, CDR2 SVGEGT. After removal of 2 bases from V and 2 bases from J, the junction contained 2 bases not matched to a gene. The CDR3 region is CASSYLLAGGQETQYL. The CDR3 DNA reads TGTGCCAGCAGTTACCTACTAGCGGGAGGGCAAGAGACCCAGTACTTG.

This chain joins TRBV3-1 and TRBJ1-6, with D tentatively TRBD1 (5 bases). Germline V CDR1 and CDR2: LGHDT, YNNKEL (reference sequence). The CDR3 runs to 15 residues. V lost 6 bases, J lost 7 bases, and 16 bases lay in between. The CDR3 DNA sequence: TGTGCCAGCAGGCCCGGGACGGGAGGGAATTCACCCCTCCACTTT. Translated: CASRPGTGGNSPLHF.

This clonotype has only a few counts. CDR3 loop: CSASGMEGSYEQYF. As DNA, the CDR3 is TGCAGTGCTTCGGGGATGGAGGGCTCCTACGAGCAGTACTTC. The chain joins TRBV20-1 to TRBJ2-7, with D perhaps TRBD2 (6 bases). Germline CDR1 reads DFQATT; CDR2 reads SNEGSKA (reference sequence). The V end was cut by 5 bases, the J end by 0 bases, with 14 bases between. This CDR3 is built from 14 residues.

The sample holds many counts of this clonotype. The CDR3 reads CASSNSNEQFF. The CDR3 DNA sequence: TGTGCCAGCAGCAACTCCAATGAGCAGTTCTTC. The V and J genes are TRBV6-5 and TRBJ2-1; D uncertain. This CDR3 has 11 residues. V lost 6 bases to trimming and J lost 6 bases, with 6 bases between them. Germline V CDR1 and CDR2: MNHEY, SVGAGI.

The gene calls are TRBV7-2 and TRBJ2-3; possible D gene TRBD1, 5 bases. The CDR3 totals 17 residues. V was clipped by 1 base and J by 5 bases, with 19 bases between them. Germline CDR1 reads SGHTA; CDR2 reads FQGNSA. In DNA, the CDR3 is TGTGCCAGCAGCTTAGTGGCGACACCGCATAGGGGAGATACGCAGTATTTT. Translated, it gives CASSLVATPHRGDTQYF.

This clonotype was recorded a few times. V usage is TRBV20-1 and J usage is TRBJ2-1; 7 bases fit TRBD2. V trimming: 4 bases; J trimming: 7 bases; junction bases outside the gene matches: 10. In germline, CDR1 is DFQATT, CDR2 SNEGSKA (reference sequence). The CDR3 loop spans 14 amino acids. CDR3 in DNA: TGCAGTGCTAATCAGCCGATGGGGGGGAATGAGCAGTTCTTC. Its translation is CSANQPMGGNEQFF.

The chain joins TRBV24-1 to TRBJ1-2; 7 nucleotides line up with TRBD1. CDR1 and CDR2 from the germline V gene are KGHDR and SFDVKD. The V and J ends lost 11 bases and 0 bases, in that order; junction bases with no gene match: 5. The CDR3 sequence is 13 residues long. CDR3 protein: CAKGDRTNYGYTF. The DNA for the CDR3 is TGTGCCAAGGGGGACAGAACTAACTATGGCTACACCTTC.

This clonotype has just a few counts. The CDR3: CASSLEGGRYSYEQYF. DNA of the CDR3: TGTGCCAGCAGCTTAGAAGGCGGCAGGTACTCCTACGAGCAGTACTTC. The genes are TRBV7-2 and TRBJ2-7; D gene unclear. The germline CDR1 and CDR2 sequences are SGHTA and FQGNSA. The CDR3 is made up of 16 amino acids. The V gene lost 1 base and the J gene lost 0 bases, with 13 bases spanning the gap.

In this sample, this clonotype turned up once. This sequence joins TRBV5-4 and TRBJ1-1, with D maybe TRBD1 (6 bases). CDR1 and CDR2 from the germline V gene are SGHNT and YYREEE (reference sequence). CDR3 size: 15 residues. With 2 bases removed from V and 0 bases from J, the gap between germline ends came to 11 bases. CDR3 loop: CASSFPGQMNTEAFF. In DNA form, the CDR3 reads TGTGCCAGCAGCTTCCCGGGACAAATGAACACTGAAGCTTTCTTT.

V and J are TRBV7-9 and TRBJ2-3; 9 bases fit TRBD1. There are 17 residues in the CDR3. Germline CDR1 and CDR2: SEHNR and FQNEAQ (reference sequence). The V and J ends lost 6 bases and 1 base, in that order; junction bases with no gene match: 11. The CDR3: CASRMDRGPWGTDTQYF. CDR3 coding DNA: TGTGCCAGCAGGATGGACAGGGGTCCCTGGGGCACAGATACGCAGTATTTT.

The chain couples TRBV5-1 to TRBJ2-7, with D hard to call. The CDR3 length is 14 residues. Germline V gene sequence: CDR1 SGHRS, CDR2 YFSETQ. The germline V and J ends were trimmed by 0 bases and 7 bases, with 14 bases remaining between them. CDR3 DNA: TGCGCCAGCAGCTTGGTCGTGGGAACTCAAGAGCAGTACTTC. Residues: CASSLVVGTQEQYF.

The chain recombines TRBV2 with TRBJ2-6; D unresolved. Trimming took 4 bases from V and 1 from J, leaving 17 bases between them. The CDR3 is 18 residues long. Germline loops: CDR1 SNHLY, CDR2 FYNNEI. CDR3 bases: TGTGCCAGCAGTGTCCAGACGTCCCCCTCTTCTGGGGCCAACGTCCTGACTTTC. It specifies CASSVQTSPSSGANVLTF.

The chain recombines TRBV7-9 with TRBJ1-2; no reliable D call. With 5 bases removed from V and 2 bases from J, the gap between germline ends came to 18 bases. CDR1 and CDR2 (germline): SEHNR, FQNEAQ (reference sequence). This CDR3 comprises 16 residues. The CDR3 region is CASSPPPQRENYGYTF. The CDR3 DNA reads as TGTGCCAGCAGCCCACCCCCTCAACGGGAAAACTATGGCTACACCTTC.

In nucleotides, the CDR3 is TGTGCCAGCAGGAGCGGGGCCGTGCCGTTCTTC. It specifies CASRSGAVPFF. The chain recombines TRBV6-2 or TRBV6-3 with TRBJ2-1; 7 bases are a match to TRBD2. J gave up 15 bases and V 6 bases, and 8 bases lay outside the gene matches. This CDR3 spans 11 amino acids. The germline CDR1 and CDR2 sequences are MNHEY and SVGEGT.

This clonotype was seen more than once but under ten times. The chain employs TRBV7-2 and TRBJ2-5; TRBD1 agrees at 8 bases. J gave up 5 bases and V 2 bases, and 10 bases lay outside the gene matches. CDR1 and CDR2 from the germline V gene are SGHTA and FQGNSA. The CDR3 sequence is 16 residues long. The CDR3 DNA sequence: TGTGCCAGCAGCTTAAAGGGGAAGACAGGGGAGGAGACCCAGTACTTC. Translation: CASSLKGKTGEETQYF.

This clonotype was seen more than once but under ten times. The rearrangement links TRBV29-1 to TRBJ2-5; D may correspond to TRBD1 or TRBD2 (5 bases each). The CDR3 has 13 residues. V shed 7 bases and J shed 2 bases, with 14 bases lying between them. CDR1 is SQVTM, CDR2 ANQGSEA, per germline. The CDR3 DNA reads as TGCAGCGCTCGCCGGGACGCGCAAGAGACCCAGTACTTC. Its protein is CSARRDAQETQYF.

This clonotype was picked up one time. An end of the junction does not agree with germline; a read error may underlie this. V usage is TRBV5-1 and J usage is TRBJ2-7, with a tentative D call TRBD2 (6 bases). From germline, CDR1 is SGHRS and CDR2 YFSETQ. The CDR3 spans 15 residues. The CDR3 nucleotides are TGCGTCAGCAGCTTGGAGGGTAGCTTCCCCTACGAGCAGTACTTC. Its translation: CVSSLEGSFPYEQYF. The full variable domain, in which reference TRBV5-1 and TRBJ2-7 provide the parts outside the CDR3, is KAGVTQTPRYLIKTRGQQVTLSCSPISGHRSVSWYQQTPGQGLQFLFEYFSETQRNKGNFPGRFSGRQFSNSRSEMNVSTLELGDSALYLCVSSLEGSFPYEQYFGPGTRLTVT.

The chain has TRBV20-1 and TRBJ2-1; TRBD2 might be the D (6 bases). The V end was cut by 5 bases, the J end by 2 bases, with 16 bases between. The CDR3 has 15 residues. The germline V gene encodes CDR1 DFQATT and CDR2 SNEGSKA (reference sequence). CDR3 sequence reads: CSARYRRLAYNEQFF. The DNA for the CDR3 is TGCAGTGCTCGCTACAGGAGACTAGCCTACAATGAGCAGTTCTTC.

The chain couples TRBV7-9 to TRBJ1-2; D not resolved. Germline V gene lookup returns CDR1 SEHNR and CDR2 FQNEAQ (reference sequence). This CDR3 is 14 amino acids long. V was shortened by 2 bases and J by 4 bases, with 11 bases between the two germline ends. DNA of the CDR3: TGTGCCAGCAGCTTAAAGTCGATAGCCTATGGCTACACCTTC. It specifies CASSLKSIAYGYTF. Full variable domain (missing parts from reference TRBV7-9 and TRBJ1-2): DTGVSQNPRHKITKRGQNVTFRCDPISEHNRLYWYRQTLGQGPEFLTYFQNEAQLEKSRLLSDRFSAERPKGSFSTLEIQRTEQGDSAMYLCASSLKSIAYGYTFGSGTRLTVV.